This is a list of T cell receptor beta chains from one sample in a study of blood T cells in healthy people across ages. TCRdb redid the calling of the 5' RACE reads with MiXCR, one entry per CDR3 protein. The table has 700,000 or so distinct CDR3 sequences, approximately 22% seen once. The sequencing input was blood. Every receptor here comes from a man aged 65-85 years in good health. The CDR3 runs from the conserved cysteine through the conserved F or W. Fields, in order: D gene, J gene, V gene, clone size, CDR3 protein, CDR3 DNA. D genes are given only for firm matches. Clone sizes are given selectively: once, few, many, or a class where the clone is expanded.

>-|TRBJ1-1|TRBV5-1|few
CASSSASGTEAFF
TGCGCCAGCAGCTCGGCTTCTGGGACTGAAGCTTTCTTT
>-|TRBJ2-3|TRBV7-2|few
CASRKPASTDTQYF
TGTGCCAGCAGAAAACCAGCGAGCACAGATACGCAGTATTTT
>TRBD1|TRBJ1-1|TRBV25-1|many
CASSRTGGTEAFF
TGTGCCAGCAGTCGGACAGGGGGCACTGAAGCTTTCTTT
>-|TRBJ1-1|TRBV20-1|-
CSARDLGNMNTEAFF
TGCAGTGCTAGAGATCTCGGGAACATGAACACTGAAGCTTTCTTT
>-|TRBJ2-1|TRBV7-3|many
CASSSTASGGYNEQFF
TGTGCCAGCAGCTCAACCGCTTCGGGCGGCTACAATGAGCAGTTCTTC
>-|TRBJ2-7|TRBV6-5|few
CASRTHGTTTYEQYF
TGTGCCAGCAGGACACACGGGACGACCACCTACGAGCAGTACTTC
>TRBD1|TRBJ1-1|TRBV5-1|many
CASSSGQGMITEAFF
TGCGCCAGCAGCTCGGGACAGGGGATGATCACTGAAGCTTTCTTT
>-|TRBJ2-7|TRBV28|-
CASSNPSYEQYF
TGTGCCAGCAGTAACCCCTCCTACGAGCAGTACTTC
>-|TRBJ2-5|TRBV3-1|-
CASSQGMSWDKKYF
TGTGCCAGCAGCCAAGGGATGAGTTGGGACAAAAAGTACTTC
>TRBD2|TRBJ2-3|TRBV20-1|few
CSANSGSRATDTQYF
TGCAGTGCTAACAGCGGGAGTAGGGCCACAGATACGCAGTATTTT
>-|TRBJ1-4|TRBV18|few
CASSPGQRGEKLFF
TGTGCCAGCTCACCTGGACAGCGGGGAGAAAAACTGTTTTTT
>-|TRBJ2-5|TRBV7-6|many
CASSLAVANQETQYF
TGTGCCAGCAGCTTAGCGGTGGCGAACCAAGAGACCCAGTACTTC
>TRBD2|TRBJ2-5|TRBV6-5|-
CASRSGAGKETQYF
TGTGCCAGCCGAAGCGGGGCCGGGAAAGAGACCCAGTACTTC
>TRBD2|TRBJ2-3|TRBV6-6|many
CASSGRLAESTDTQYF
TGTGCCAGCAGTGGCCGACTAGCGGAGAGCACAGATACGCAGTATTTT
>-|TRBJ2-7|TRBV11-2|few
CASSFGRAEYEQYF
TGTGCCAGCAGCTTCGGCAGGGCTGAATACGAGCAGTACTTC
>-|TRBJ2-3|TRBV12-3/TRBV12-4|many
CASSLEISTDTQYF
TGTGCCAGCAGTTTGGAGATTTCCACAGATACGCAGTATTTT
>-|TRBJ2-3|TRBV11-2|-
CASSSRGRTDTQYF
TGTGCCAGCAGCTCTCGCGGGCGCACAGATACGCAGTATTTT
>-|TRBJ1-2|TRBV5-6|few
CASSLVAGATYGYTF
TGTGCCAGCAGCTTGGTTGCTGGGGCCACCTATGGCTACACCTTC
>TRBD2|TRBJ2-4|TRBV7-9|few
CASSFGGNIQYF
TGTGCCAGCAGCTTCGGGGGGAACATTCAGTACTTC